The T cell receptor (beta chain) described here comes from a study of regulatory T cells in long-lasting Graves disease (dated by TCRdb to about 2021). Looking at the study overall: To count as having persistent Graves' disease, a patient had to have received antithyroid drug treatment for over 5 years with TSH receptor autoantibodies remaining persistently positive. Patients with persistent Graves' disease were compared with patients with newly diagnosed Graves' disease using TCR sequencing and RNA sequencing of peripheral blood. The study took place in China and was registered as a clinical trial. TCR sequencing covered some 13 persistent and around 20 newly diagnosed Graves' disease patients, 33 samples in total. On average, persistent Graves' disease patients in the clinical cohort had been on antithyroid drugs for about 10.3 years. The investigation overall reported the following: Sequencing and analysis were limited to the TCR beta chain. Persistent patients shared more public clonotypes among themselves (over 2,500) than newly diagnosed patients did (about 970). Only peripheral blood was studied, because thyroid tissue, the primary lesion, was inaccessible. The small sample size was acknowledged by the authors as a limitation that may reduce accuracy. Compared with newly diagnosed patients, patients with persistent Graves' disease had lower TCR Shannon entropy and fewer highly expanded clones, which suggests clonal expansion. TRBV28, TRBJ1-2 and TRBJ2-5 were preferentially used in persistent disease, while TRBV20-1 and TRBJ2-1 were favored in newly diagnosed disease.

The meaning of the sample's time point label: persistent/refractory GD, antithyroid drugs over 5 years with positive TRAb. RNA was extracted from PBMCs in TRIzol for both TCR sequencing and RNA sequencing. Graves' disease was diagnosed according to American Thyroid Association guidelines. The patients came from an endocrinology department in Xi'an, China. Each patient gave 9 to 10 milliliters of peripheral blood, collected in an EDTA anticoagulant tube. PBMCs were isolated by Ficoll Paque Plus density gradient separation without further T cell sorting. An Agilent 2100 Bioanalyzer and agarose gel were used to check RNA quality, while a NanoDrop 2000 measured RNA concentration. Library preparation used multiplex PCR. The listed sequencing device is Illumina HiSeq 4000. TCR beta libraries were built with iRepertoire HTBI primers and Arm-PCR amplification of CDR3 regions. Before sequencing, the PCR products went through gel purification. The authors' analysis ran thus. A total of 62 TRBV and approximately 13 TRBJ segments were identified across samples and were used for gene usage analysis of CDR3 amino acid clonotypes. Filtered high-quality paired reads were merged into contigs using COPE and FqMerger. Contigs were aligned with BLAST to IMGT TRBV, TRBD and TRBJ reference genes, and CDR3 was defined per IMGT. Any clonotype with a frequency above 0.1% was counted as a highly expanded clone. Shannon entropy served as the measure of repertoire diversity, while the Gini coefficient captured V-J evenness. A clonotype found in more than one individual was treated as public. The raw public data were reprocessed by TCRdb itself: fastp quality trimming at Q25, MiXCR clonotype calling, in-frame beta chains only. CDR3 protein duplicates are merged, each entry listing the most common genes and DNA. The V and J calls were not made by the authors but by TCRdb's processing. For this sample there are 300,000 to 400,000 distinct CDR3 sequences; about 20% appear just once. The ten largest clones add up to approximately 31% of the sample.

Relative to germline, V is 7 bases shorter and J is 0 bases shorter, with 10 bases between their ends. The CDR3 runs 14 amino acids, cysteine and phenylalanine included. The entry retains the CDR3 DNA only, 42 bases that are in frame from base 1. Comments on this clonotype: The clone's antigen remains unknown. No base-level quality is on record; no much larger clone is a single base apart.

The chain was built from TRBV12-3 or TRBV12-4 and TRBJ1-5; the D gene lacks a confident call. The sequence came from a female donor with Graves disease. The material was peripheral blood mononuclear cells (PBMCs), obtained when the disease was refractory, from a patient treated with antithyroid drugs. The DNA is TGTGCCAGCACTGTAGGTTTTAGCAATCAGCCCCAGCATTTT. Its coded protein is CASTVGFSNQPQHF.